The 23 T cell receptor beta chains given below trace back to one sample, sequenced in a study of T cells in women clearing cervical HPV infection. Data came from immunoSEQ multiplex PCR; TCRdb stores just in-frame clones and leaves some out. This table holds about 29,000 clones. The material sequenced was blood buffy coat. These receptors came from a woman aged 18 to 75 with a cervical HPV16 infection that either progressed to CIN3+ or cleared (not recorded which).

A remark on this clone: The DNA ends 3 residues before the CDR3 does, and the rest of the CDR3 is filled in from the germline J gene. The chain carries TRBV2 and TRBJ2-1; no clear D. The CDR3 consists of 12 residues. V gave up 10 bases and J gave up 9 bases, with 16 bases separating them. Per the germline V gene, CDR1 is SNHLY and CDR2 is FYNNEI. Incomplete CDR3 DNA: TGTGCCAACTCTACGATTGGCGGTGAG. This sequence encodes CANSTIGGE. The full-length CDR3 reads as CANSTIGGEQFF.

Details on this clone: With the read ending 3 residues before the CDR3 end, the germline J gene is used to fill in that end. The chain carries TRBV18 and TRBJ1-2, with TRBD1 identical over 7 bases. Trimming removed 5 bases from V and 5 bases from J; junction bases left unmatched: 5. The CDR3 has 13 amino acids. Looked up from germline, CDR1 is KGHSH and CDR2 is LQKENI. The CDR3 reads CASSSDRDYGYTF. The DNA read from the CDR3 is TGTGCCAGCTCATCCGACAGGGATTATGGC.

Turning to this clone: The CDR3 is cut off 3 residues early in the read; its end comes from the germline J gene. The rearrangement uses TRBV7-9 and TRBJ2-7; TRBD1 matches 7 bases. CDR3 size: 14 residues. Germline CDR1 reads SEHNR; CDR2 reads FQNEAQ (reference sequence). Losses at the gene ends were 5 bases for V and 5 bases for J; bases not matched to a gene: 9. The covered CDR3 bases are TGTGCCAGCAGCCGATCACAGGGGCGGAACGAG. Its translation: CASSRSQGRNE. The full CDR3 is CASSRSQGRNEQYF.

Comments on this clone: The read is 3 residues too short to cover the CDR3 end, so that end is filled in from the germline J gene. The chain uses TRBV20-1 and TRBJ1-1; D possibly corresponds to TRBD1 (6 bases). The CDR3 totals 14 residues. V lost 2 bases, J lost 1 base, and 11 bases lay in between. Germline V gene data show CDR1 as DFQATT and CDR2 as SNEGSKA (reference sequence). The DNA read from the CDR3 is TGCAGTGCTAGACCCGGACAGCAGAACACTGAA. Its protein is CSARPGQQNTE. The complete CDR3 reads CSARPGQQNTEAFF.

Points on this clone: Read coverage stops 3 residues before the CDR3 terminus; the germline J gene supplies the remainder. The V call is TRBV12-3 or TRBV12-4, the J call TRBJ2-5; 9 bases align to TRBD1. With V trimmed by 1 base and J by 5 bases, 5 bases remained unmatched. The length of the CDR3 is 15 residues. The CDR3 DNA, read in part, is TGTGCCAGCAGTTTAGACAGGGGGCATTTCGAGACC. Encoded protein: CASSLDRGHFET. The entire CDR3 reads CASSLDRGHFETQYF.

Turning to this clone: With the read ending 3 residues before the CDR3 end, the germline J gene is used to fill in that end. The genes are TRBV7-6 and TRBJ1-1; D is perhaps TRBD1 (5 bases). This CDR3 contains 17 residues. Germline CDR1 reads SGHVS; CDR2 reads FNYEAQ. Trimming removed 1 base from V and 4 bases from J, with 19 bases in between. The sequenced part of the CDR3 DNA is TGTGCCAGCAGCTTAGAAGCCATGTGGGGCTCGTTCACTGAA. It encodes CASSLEAMWGSFTE. The entire CDR3 protein is CASSLEAMWGSFTEAFF. The full variable domain, in which reference TRBV7-6 and TRBJ1-1 provide the parts outside the CDR3, is GAGVSQSPRYKVTKRGQDVALRCDPISGHVSLYWYRQALGQGPEFLTYFNYEAQQDKSGLPNDRFSAERPEGSISTLTIQRTEQRDSAMYRCASSLEAMWGSFTEAFFGQGTRLTVV.

A word on this clone: The read ends 3 residues before the CDR3 terminus; that terminus is restored from the germline J gene. The chain couples TRBV20-1 to TRBJ2-1, with 8 nucleotides matching TRBD2. Germline loops: CDR1 DFQATT, CDR2 SNEGSKA (reference sequence). The V segment lost 0 bases and the J segment 4 bases; nucleotides outside the gene matches: 8. The CDR3 sequence is 16 residues long. The CDR3 region is CSARDAGGAEYNEQFF. The CDR3 DNA, read in part, is TGCAGTGCTAGAGACGCCGGGGGGGCAGAATACAATGAG.

Concerning this clone: Read coverage stops 3 residues before the CDR3 terminus; the germline J gene supplies the remainder. This chain connects TRBV10-3 to TRBJ1-2, with D tentatively TRBD1 (6 bases). The CDR3 has 14 amino acids. Germline-derived CDR1 and CDR2 are ENHRY and SYGVKD. Trimming cost V 2 bases and J 4 bases, with 11 bases left between them. The CDR3 reads CAISELAGVYGYTF. CDR3 bases read: TGTGCCATCAGTGAGCTTGCAGGGGTCTATGGC.

A word on this clone: The CDR3 end falls 3 residues outside the read, so it is completed with the germline J gene. This chain connects TRBV6-1 to TRBJ1-5; no reliable D call. The CDR3 contains 13 residues. The germline V gene has CDR1 MNHNS and CDR2 SASEGT. Trimming removed 2 bases from V and 5 bases from J, with 7 bases in between. The CDR3 DNA, read in part, is TGTGCCAGCAGTGAAATGAGGGATCAGCCC. Translating it yields CASSEMRDQP. The full CDR3 sequence reads CASSEMRDQPQHF.

Regarding this clone: Sequencing ends 3 residues short of the CDR3 end; the germline J gene provides the rest. This sequence joins TRBV19 and TRBJ1-1; D not resolved. V lost 2 bases, J lost 3 bases, and 16 bases lay in between. The CDR3 is 16 residues long. Germline CDR1 and CDR2: LNHDA and SQIVND (reference sequence). The CDR3 sequence is CASSIRATPDDTEAFF. The sequenced part of the CDR3 DNA is TGTGCCAGTAGTATAAGGGCAACCCCAGACGACACTGAA.

A note on this clone: The sequenced fragment ends 3 residues before the CDR3 boundary, so the rest is inferred from the germline J gene. The rearrangement uses TRBV11-2 and TRBJ2-7; D remains unclear. V was clipped by 3 bases and J by 4 bases, with 4 bases between them. Per germline, CDR1 SGHAT and CDR2 FQNNGV. CDR3 size: 11 residues. CDR3 bases read: TGTGCCAGCAGCTTGCGTTACGAG. This sequence encodes CASSLRYE. The whole CDR3 protein is CASSLRYEQYF.

Notes on this clone: Read data end 3 residues before the CDR3 end; the end is taken from the germline J gene. This rearrangement joins TRBV20-1 to TRBJ2-7; D might be TRBD2 (5 bases). Germline CDR1 and CDR2: DFQATT and SNEGSKA (reference sequence). CDR3 length: 12 residues. Trimming removed 1 base at V and 1 base at J, with 5 bases between. CDR3 loop: CSARGGSYEQYF. The CDR3 DNA, read in part, is TGCAGTGCTAGAGGAGGGTCCTACGAG.

Remarks on this clone: The read is 3 residues too short to cover the CDR3 end, so that end is filled in from the germline J gene. This chain uses TRBV18 with TRBJ2-5; 7 bases agree with TRBD2. The CDR3 contains 13 residues. The germline V gene encodes CDR1 KGHSH and CDR2 LQKENI. The junction had 1 base not matched to a gene; V was cut back by 3 bases and J by 3 bases. This chain's CDR3 is CASSPGLEETQYF. The CDR3 bases that were read are TGTGCCAGCTCACCCGGACTAGAAGAGACC.

In the case of this clone: Read sequence stops 3 residues before the CDR3 end, and the germline J gene provides the missing end. J is TRBJ2-5 and V is TRBV15, with TRBD2 matching 8 bases. This CDR3 has 14 residues. Germline V gene sequence: CDR1 LNHNV, CDR2 YYDKDF (reference sequence). V lost 5 bases and J lost 4; bases outside the gene matches: 6. The CDR3 loop reads CATSYRGGSETQYF. The CDR3 bases that were read are TGTGCCACCAGCTATCGGGGGGGATCAGAGACC.

About this clone: The read terminates 3 residues ahead of where the CDR3 ends, so the germline J gene completes it. The V call is TRBV7-2, the J call TRBJ1-2; the D gene is possibly TRBD1 (5 bases). Germline V lookup: CDR1 SGHTA, CDR2 FQGNSA. The CDR3 runs to 15 residues. Trimming stripped 6 bases from V and 2 bases from J, with 16 bases between. The CDR3 sequence: CASSSRGAGNYGYTF. Incomplete CDR3 DNA: TGTGCCAGCAGTTCGCGTGGGGCTGGGAACTATGGC.

Worth noting for this clone: The DNA ends 3 residues before the CDR3 does, and the rest of the CDR3 is filled in from the germline J gene. V usage is TRBV5-1 and J usage is TRBJ1-2, with no clear D. Germline V gives CDR1 SGHRS, CDR2 YFSETQ. The CDR3 is 14 amino acids. CDR3 protein: CASSPGDSAGGYTF. The covered CDR3 bases are TGCGCCAGCAGCCCCGGTGATTCGGCGGGAGGC.

With respect to this clone: The read terminates 3 residues before the CDR3 end, so the remaining end is supplied by the germline J gene. The chain has TRBV10-3 and TRBJ2-3, with TRBD2 matching over 8 bases. The CDR3 has 14 residues. V was pared by 9 bases and J by 4 bases, with 9 bases of the junction left unmatched. The germline gives CDR1 ENHRY, CDR2 SYGVKD. The chain's CDR3 is CAIGPAGEPDTQYF. The sequenced CDR3 bases are TGTGCCATTGGGCCAGCGGGGGAACCAGATACG.

Comments on this clone: Coverage ceases 3 residues before the CDR3 finishes, and the germline J gene fills in the end. The chain uses TRBV11-2 and TRBJ1-4; TRBD1 matches at 9 bases. CDR1 SGHAT and CDR2 FQNNGV come from the germline V gene. V shed 6 bases, J shed 2 bases, and the junction held 4 bases outside the gene matches. This CDR3 contains 15 residues. CDR3 DNA, as far as it was read: TGTGCCAGCAGACTCGGACAGGGGACTAATGAAAAA. Translating it yields CASRLGQGTNEK. In full, the CDR3 is CASRLGQGTNEKLFF.

Points on this clone: The read gets to within 3 residues of the CDR3 end, and the germline J gene fills in the rest. This chain uses TRBV18 with TRBJ1-1; a possible D gene is TRBD1 (5 bases). This CDR3 spans 16 amino acids. Germline V gene data show CDR1 as KGHSH and CDR2 as LQKENI. V dropped 5 bases and J dropped 5 bases, with 21 bases sitting between them. The CDR3 DNA, read in part, is TGTGCCAGCTCATCCGCCTTCGGGAGGGGAGGGACTGAA. This codes for CASSSAFGRGGTE. The complete CDR3 sequence is CASSSAFGRGGTEAFF.

A remark on this clone: The read ends 3 residues shy of where the CDR3 ends; the end is completed using the germline J gene. The chain joins TRBV19 to TRBJ1-6; 8 positions agree with TRBD1. Germline V gene lookup returns CDR1 LNHDA and CDR2 SQIVND (reference sequence). V lost 6 bases to trimming and J lost 7 bases; unmatched junction nucleotides: 5. The length of the CDR3 is 14 residues. The CDR3 bases that were read are TGTGCCAGTAGCAGGACAGGGAAAAATTCACCC. This encodes CASSRTGKNSP. The entire CDR3 reads CASSRTGKNSPLHF.

Note on this clone: The read finishes 3 residues shy of the CDR3 end, and the germline J gene is used to complete it. V is TRBV7-9 and J is TRBJ1-1; D uncertain. Germline CDR1 is SEHNR and CDR2 is FQNEAQ (reference sequence). The CDR3 runs to 14 residues. CDR3 DNA (partial): TGTGCCAGCAGCTTAACGGAGACATTCCTAAGT. This sequence encodes CASSLTETFLS. In full, the CDR3 is CASSLTETFLSAFF.

As to this clone: The missing CDR3 end, 3 residues past where the read stops, is filled in from the germline J gene. The rearrangement uses TRBV11-2 and TRBJ2-3, with unresolved D. Germline V gene lookup returns CDR1 SGHAT and CDR2 FQNNGV. The V gene lost 1 base and the J gene lost 6 bases, with 11 bases spanning the gap. CDR3 length equals 14 residues. CDR3: CASSLAGISDTQYF. CDR3 DNA (partial): TGTGCCAGCAGCTTAGCGGGTATTTCGGATACG.

Concerning this clone itself: The read finishes 3 residues shy of the CDR3 end, and the germline J gene is used to complete it. The rearrangement uses TRBV18 and TRBJ2-6, with 7 nucleotides matching TRBD1. V dropped 3 bases and J dropped 2; count of bases not matched to a gene: 13. Germline values: CDR1 KGHSH, CDR2 LQKENI. The length of the CDR3 is 19 residues. The sequenced part of the CDR3 DNA is TGTGCCAGCTCACCTAAGTCGAAAGGGGGCGCACCTGGGGCCAACGTC. This encodes CASSPKSKGGAPGANV. The CDR3 as a whole reads CASSPKSKGGAPGANVLTF.